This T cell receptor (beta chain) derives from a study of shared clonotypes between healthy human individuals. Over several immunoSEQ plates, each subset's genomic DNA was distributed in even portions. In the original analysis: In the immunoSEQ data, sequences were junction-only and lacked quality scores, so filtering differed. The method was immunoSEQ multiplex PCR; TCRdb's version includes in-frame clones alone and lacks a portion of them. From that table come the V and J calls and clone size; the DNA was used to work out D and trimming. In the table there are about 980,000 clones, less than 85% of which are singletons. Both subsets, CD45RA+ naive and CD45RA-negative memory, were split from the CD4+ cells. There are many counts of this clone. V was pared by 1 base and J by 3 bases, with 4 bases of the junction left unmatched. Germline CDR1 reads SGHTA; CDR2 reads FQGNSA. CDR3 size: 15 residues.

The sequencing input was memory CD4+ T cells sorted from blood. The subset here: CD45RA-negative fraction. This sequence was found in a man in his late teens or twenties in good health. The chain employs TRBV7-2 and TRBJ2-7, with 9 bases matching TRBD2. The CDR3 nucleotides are TGTGCCAGCAGCTTAGACAGCGGGGGGAGCTACGAGCAGTACTTC. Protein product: CASSLDSGGSYEQYF.